These 12 T cell receptor beta chains were sequenced from one sample in a study of post-analysis software for immune sequencing data. Their target antigens are unknown. Unique molecular identifiers had been added to the TCR beta cDNA libraries. TCRdb processed the PCR reads anew with MiXCR; each CDR3 protein has one entry. The table includes some 800,000 distinct CDR3 sequences, about half detected once. Findings and limits, study-wide: Patients had higher frequencies than controls of a handful of TRBV segments, including TRBV5-6, TRBV5-1 and TRBV20-1.

What was sequenced was blood. The receptors stem from a girl aged 10 to 17 with multiple sclerosis.

The chain employs TRBV4-2 and TRBJ2-5, with TRBD1 matching 8 bases. Gene TRBJ2-7 matches the end of the DNA better, so the J call may be wrong. The CDR3 loop spans 16 amino acids. Per the germline V gene, CDR1 is LGHNA and CDR2 is YNFKEQ. CDR3 residues: CASSRIQGGVLYEQYF. CDR3 coding DNA: TGTGCCAGCAGCCGAATACAGGGGGGCGTTCTCTACGAGCAGTACTTC.

The chain uses TRBV29-1 and TRBJ1-1; tentatively, D is TRBD1 (6 bases). V lost 7 bases and J lost 3, with 24 bases in between. Germline lookup yields CDR1 SQVTM and CDR2 ANQGSEA. This CDR3 spans 16 amino acids. CDR3 sequence: CSAREGVGAIHTEAFF. CDR3 coding DNA: TGCAGCGCCCGAGAGGGGGTCGGCGCGATCCACACTGAAGCTTTCTTT.

This clonotype turned up a few times. The chain employs TRBV27 and TRBJ2-7, with D possibly matching TRBD2 (5 bases). CDR3 length equals 13 residues. The V and J ends lost 5 bases and 6 bases respectively, with 14 bases between them. Germline V gives CDR1 MNHEY, CDR2 SMNVEV (reference sequence). In DNA form, the CDR3 reads TGTGCCAGCAGTCGAGGGTCTTCGGGCGAGCAGTACTTC. It translates to CASSRGSSGEQYF.

J is TRBJ1-1 and V is TRBV27, with 7 bases that match TRBD1. CDR3 length: 14 residues. Trimming at V came to 7 bases and at J to 2 bases, leaving 7 bases not matched to a gene. In germline, CDR1 is MNHEY, CDR2 SMNVEV (reference sequence). CDR3 protein: CASTQDRTNTEAFF. The CDR3 DNA reads TGTGCCAGCACCCAGGACAGGACCAACACTGAAGCTTTCTTT.

The chain has TRBV24-1 and TRBJ2-2, with 11 bases matching TRBD2. The J segment lost 6 bases and the V segment lost 1 base, leaving 9 bases of the junction unmatched. Germline CDR1 is KGHDR and CDR2 is SFDVKD. The CDR3 spans 18 residues. In nucleotides, the CDR3 is TGTGCCACCAGTGATTTTCCCCTAACTAGCGGGAGACCCGGGGAGCTGTTTTTT. Protein: CATSDFPLTSGRPGELFF.

The CDR3 spells CASSQEQKDTQYF. CDR3 in DNA: TGTGCCAGCAGCCAAGAGCAGAAAGACACCCAGTACTTC. The V and J genes are TRBV4-2 and TRBJ2-7; D gene uncertain. The CDR3 loop spans 13 amino acids. V was trimmed by 0 bases and J by 10 bases, leaving 13 bases between them. Per germline, CDR1 LGHNA and CDR2 YNFKEQ.

This clonotype turned up a few times. V usage is TRBV6-2 or TRBV6-3 and J usage is TRBJ1-1; D uncertain. Germline loops: CDR1 MNHEY, CDR2 SVGEGT. V was trimmed by 2 bases and J by 4 bases, leaving 20 bases between them. CDR3 length: 17 residues. The CDR3 DNA reads as TGTGCCAGCAGTTACAGGAGAGGCGGTCGACTGGGCACTGAAGCTTTCTTT. It specifies CASSYRRGGRLGTEAFF.

The chain has TRBV29-1 and TRBJ1-1; 9 bases map to TRBD1. The CDR3 length is 15 residues. Germline values: CDR1 SQVTM, CDR2 ANQGSEA. V gave up 2 bases and J gave up 1 base; unmatched junction bases: 5. This CDR3 is CSVERDRARNTEAFF. CDR3 nucleotides: TGCAGCGTTGAAAGGGACAGGGCCCGGAACACTGAAGCTTTCTTT.

This clonotype has only a few counts. The rearrangement joins TRBV12-3 or TRBV12-4 to TRBJ2-1; 7 nucleotides align to TRBD2. The CDR3 has 15 amino acids. The junction had 9 bases not matched to a gene; V was cut back by 1 base and J by 9 bases. The CDR3 here is CASSLGTLGTIEQFF. The CDR3 DNA reads TGTGCCAGCAGTTTAGGGACACTCGGGACTATTGAGCAGTTCTTC.

This clonotype was counted a few times. The V gene is TRBV5-1, the J gene TRBJ2-1; 11 bases map to TRBD2. CDR1 is SGHRS, CDR2 YFSETQ, per germline. This CDR3 spans 15 amino acids. V shed 3 bases, J shed 7 bases, and the junction held 6 bases outside the gene matches. CDR3: CASSSGTSGRNEQFF. The CDR3 DNA reads as TGCGCCAGCAGCTCCGGGACTAGCGGTCGGAATGAGCAGTTCTTC.

A single count supports this clonotype. V gene TRBV27 combines with J gene TRBJ2-5; 7 bases agree with TRBD2. Matching the DNA end better, TRBJ2-7 makes the J call doubtful. The CDR3 length is 16 residues. Germline V CDR1 and CDR2: MNHEY, SMNVEV (reference sequence). The CDR3 DNA reads as TGTGCCAGCAGCCCCTCGGCGGGAGATAGTTCCTACGAGCAGTACTTC. It translates to CASSPSAGDSSYEQYF.

The CDR3 DNA reads as TGCAGTGCTAGAGATCGGCTAGCGGGAGCCCATGAGCAGTTCTTC. Translating gives CSARDRLAGAHEQFF. The chain recombines TRBV20-1 with TRBJ2-1, with 10 bases that match TRBD2. V lost 0 bases, J lost 8 bases, and 7 bases stayed unmatched. This CDR3 has 15 residues. Germline V lookup: CDR1 DFQATT, CDR2 SNEGSKA (reference sequence).